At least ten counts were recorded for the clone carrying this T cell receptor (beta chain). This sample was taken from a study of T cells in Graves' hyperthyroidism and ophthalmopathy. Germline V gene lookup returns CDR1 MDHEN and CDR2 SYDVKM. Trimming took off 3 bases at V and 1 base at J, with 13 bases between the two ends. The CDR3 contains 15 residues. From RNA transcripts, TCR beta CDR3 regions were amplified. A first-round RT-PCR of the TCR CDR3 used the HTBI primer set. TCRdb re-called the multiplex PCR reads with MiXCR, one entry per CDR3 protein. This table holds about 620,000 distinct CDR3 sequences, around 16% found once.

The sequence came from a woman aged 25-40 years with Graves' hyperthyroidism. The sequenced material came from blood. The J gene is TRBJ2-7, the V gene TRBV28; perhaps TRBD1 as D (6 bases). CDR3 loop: CASSFYPGQSYEQYF. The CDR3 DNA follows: TGTGCCAGCAGTTTTTATCCGGGACAATCCTACGAGCAGTACTTC.